Given below is one TCR beta chain in context. V was cut by 0 bases and J by 1 base, with 6 bases left in between. There are 14 residues in the CDR3. The germline gives CDR1 LNHDA, CDR2 SQIVND (reference sequence). The protocol was immunoSEQ multiplex PCR, while the TCRdb copy is restricted to in-frame clones and leaves out a portion. The repertoire has around 66,000 clones, roughly 80% of them found once; the top ten carry less than 4.5%. The sample originates from a study of OX40 agonist ivuxolimab in advanced cancers. Autoimmune disease history or systemic immunosuppression excluded patients. Blood samples were obtained at baseline, cycle 4 day 1, and cycle 7 day 1.

The sequenced sample was CD4+ or CD8+ T cells sorted from blood, obtained in a trial of the OX40 agonist ivuxolimab. The genes are TRBV19 and TRBJ1-1; no clear D. The clonotype originates from an adult with an advanced solid tumor such as melanoma, head and neck, liver or kidney cancer. Written as DNA, the CDR3 is TGTGCCAGTAGTATAGACGGAAGGAACACTGAAGCTTTCTTT. Protein: CASSIDGRNTEAFF.